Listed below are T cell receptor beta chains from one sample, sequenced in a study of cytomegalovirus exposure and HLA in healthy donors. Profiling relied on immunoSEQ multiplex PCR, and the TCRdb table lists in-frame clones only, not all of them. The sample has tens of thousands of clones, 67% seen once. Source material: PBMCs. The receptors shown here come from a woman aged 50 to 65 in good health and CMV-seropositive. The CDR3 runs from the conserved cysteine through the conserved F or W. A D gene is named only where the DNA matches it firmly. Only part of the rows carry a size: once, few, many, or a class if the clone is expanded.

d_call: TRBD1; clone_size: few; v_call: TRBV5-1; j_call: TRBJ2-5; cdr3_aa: CASTVTGAGETQYF; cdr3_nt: TGCGCCAGCACCGTAACAGGGGCAGGGGAGACCCAGTACTTC
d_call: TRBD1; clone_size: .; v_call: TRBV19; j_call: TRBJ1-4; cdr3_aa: CASSSPRGANNEKLFF; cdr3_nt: TGTGCCAGTAGTTCCCCCAGGGGGGCTAATAATGAAAAACTGTTTTTT
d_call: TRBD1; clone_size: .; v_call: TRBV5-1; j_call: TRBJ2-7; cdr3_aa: CASSLKGASSYEQYF; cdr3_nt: TGCGCCAGCAGCTTGAAGGGGGCCTCCTCCTACGAGCAGTACTTC
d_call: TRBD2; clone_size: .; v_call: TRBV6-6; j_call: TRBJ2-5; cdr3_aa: CASTKLAGVYQETQYF; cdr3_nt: TGTGCCAGCACCAAACTAGCGGGGGTTTATCAAGAGACCCAGTACTTC
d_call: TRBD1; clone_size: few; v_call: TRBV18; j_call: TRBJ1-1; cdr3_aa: CASSKGAENTEAFF; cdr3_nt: TGTGCCAGCTCAAAGGGGGCGGAGAACACTGAAGCTTTCTTT
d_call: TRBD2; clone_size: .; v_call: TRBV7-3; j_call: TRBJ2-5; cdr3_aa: CASSLTRGVSETQYF; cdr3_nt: TGTGCCAGCAGCTTAACACGGGGGGTCTCAGAGACCCAGTACTTC
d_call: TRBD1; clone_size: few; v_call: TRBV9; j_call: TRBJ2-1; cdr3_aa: CASSPTGTGDNEQFF; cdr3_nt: TGTGCCAGCAGCCCTACCGGGACAGGGGACAATGAGCAGTTCTTC
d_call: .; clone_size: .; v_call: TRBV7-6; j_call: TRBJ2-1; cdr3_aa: CASSEPHRDRDNEQFF; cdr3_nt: TGTGCCAGCAGCGAACCTCACAGGGATCGAGACAATGAGCAGTTCTTC
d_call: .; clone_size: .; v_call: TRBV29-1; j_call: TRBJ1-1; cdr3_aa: CSDGGTEAFF; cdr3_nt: TGCAGCGACGGAGGCACTGAAGCTTTCTTT
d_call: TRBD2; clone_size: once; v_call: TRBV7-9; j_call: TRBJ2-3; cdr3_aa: CASSQAPGGTQYF; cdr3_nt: TGTGCTAGCAGCCAGGCGCCGGGGGGTACGCAGTATTTT
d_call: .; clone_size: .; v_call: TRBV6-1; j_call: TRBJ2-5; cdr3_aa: CASSEPPYETQYF; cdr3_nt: TGTGCCAGCAGTGAACCCCCCTACGAGACCCAGTACTTC
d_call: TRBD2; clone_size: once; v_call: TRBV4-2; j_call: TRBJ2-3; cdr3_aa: CASSQETGTSPSVQYF; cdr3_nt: TGTGCCAGCAGCCAAGAAACCGGGACTAGCCCTTCGGTTCAGTATTTT
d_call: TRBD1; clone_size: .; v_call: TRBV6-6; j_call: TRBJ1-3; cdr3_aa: CASSIQGPGNTIYF; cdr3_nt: TGTGCCAGCAGTATACAGGGGCCTGGAAACACCATATATTTT
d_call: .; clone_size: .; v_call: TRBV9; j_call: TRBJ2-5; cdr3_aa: CASSVDYLPRETQYF; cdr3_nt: TGTGCCAGCAGCGTAGATTACCTCCCGAGGGAGACCCAGTACTTC
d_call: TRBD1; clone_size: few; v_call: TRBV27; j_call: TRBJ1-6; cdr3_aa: CASSLSRQGALGNSPLHF; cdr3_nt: TGTGCCAGCAGTTTATCGAGACAGGGGGCGTTAGGTAATTCACCCCTCCACTTT
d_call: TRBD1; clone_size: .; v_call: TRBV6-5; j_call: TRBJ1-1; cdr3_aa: CASSYSTRDRVHF; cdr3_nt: TGTGCCAGCAGTTATTCGACGCGGGACAGGGTTCATTTT
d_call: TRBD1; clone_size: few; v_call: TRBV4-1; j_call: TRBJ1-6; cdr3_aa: CARNRGRKPLHF; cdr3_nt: TGCGCCAGGAACAGGGGGAGGAAACCCCTCCACTTT
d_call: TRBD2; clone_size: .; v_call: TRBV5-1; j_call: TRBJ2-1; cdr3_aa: CASSLSPSGGAFNEQFF; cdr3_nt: TGCGCCAGCAGCTTGTCGCCTAGCGGGGGGGCATTCAATGAGCAGTTCTTC
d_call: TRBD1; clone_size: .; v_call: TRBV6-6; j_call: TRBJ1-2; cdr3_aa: CASSTRMAGGTYGYTF; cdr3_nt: TGTGCCAGCAGTACGAGAATGGCAGGGGGGACCTATGGCTACACCTTC
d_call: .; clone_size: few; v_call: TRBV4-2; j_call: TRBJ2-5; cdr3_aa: CASSQAPGQETQYF; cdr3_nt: TGTGCCAGCAGCCAAGCTCCCGGCCAAGAGACCCAGTACTTC
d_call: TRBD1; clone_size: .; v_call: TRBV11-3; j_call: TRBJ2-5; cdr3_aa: CASSMTGGGVETQYF; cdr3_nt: TGTGCCAGCAGCATGACAGGGGGCGGGGTAGAGACCCAGTACTTC
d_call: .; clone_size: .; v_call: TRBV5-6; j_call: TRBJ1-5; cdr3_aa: CASSLGQRNQPQHF; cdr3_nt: TGTGCCAGCAGCTTAGGACAGCGAAATCAGCCCCAGCATTTT
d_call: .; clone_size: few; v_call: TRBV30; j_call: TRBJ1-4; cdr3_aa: CAWSVNGGWDEKLFF; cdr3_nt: TGTGCCTGGAGTGTAAACGGGGGATGGGATGAAAAACTGTTTTTT